This record looks at one T cell receptor (beta chain) sequence and its context. The germline gives CDR1 SNHLY, CDR2 FYNNEI. The CDR3 extends over 14 amino acids. V was trimmed by 4 bases and J by 6 bases, leaving 15 bases between them. This sample is part of a study of T cells in tumors after PD-1 blockade. Measured with immunoSEQ multiplex PCR; TCRdb has only the in-frame clones, and not every one. The sample has 60,000 to 70,000 clones, around two thirds seen once. The TCR sequence derives from a human donor with basal cell carcinoma. Sample: PBMCs, taken after anti-PD-1 treatment. The rearrangement links TRBV2 to TRBJ1-2, with D unresolved. CDR3 DNA: TGTGCCAGCAGTGTCCAGAAACCGCCCAATGGCTACACCTTC. It is translated as CASSVQKPPNGYTF.